The present T cell receptor beta chain was sequenced within a study of shared clonotypes between healthy human individuals (TCRdb year 2020). In the study overall: A couple of women and three men aged 18 to 49 years were included in the cohort. Per donor, three plates each were used for CD4 naive and CD4 memory, two for CD8 naive, and one for CD8 memory. Libraries were prepared and TCR repertoires were sequenced by different laboratories using diverse techniques, in order to increase sequencing depth and limit assay-specific biases. To estimate repertoire size and how much clonotypes are shared between individuals, the study performed deep sequencing of blood TCR repertoires from five healthy adults. Each donor's leukapheresis produced roughly between about 0.85 and 10 billion PBMCs.

Broader findings and caveats from the paper: When a handful of donors were compared, the shared fraction of clonotypes was about 5% for naive CD4, around 3.6% for naive CD8, more than 2% for memory CD4, and around 0.37% for memory CD8. Larger estimated clonotype richness was generally found for naive subsets than for memory subsets. Clonotypes shared by all four sorted-subset donors showed higher generation probabilities than non-shared clonotypes. Sampling was limited to blood, and TCR repertoires in tissue likely differ from TCR repertoires in blood. Based on pairwise subsampling, the degree of clonotype sharing among donors was expected to be affected by sequencing depth. Even with the large sequencing depth, rarefaction of the sorted-subset datasets indicated that sequencing was incomplete. The genetic and exposure-history diversity represented was limited by the small number of donors.

The V and J ends are trimmed by 1 base and 7 bases, leaving 8 bases between them. The CDR3 spans 11 residues, from the cysteine through the phenylalanine. Just CDR3 DNA is preserved here, 33 bases in frame from base 1. The germline V gene (reference sequence) gives CDR1 as DFQATT and CDR2 as SNEGSKA. A remark on this clone: Its antigen specificity is not known. Qualities for individual bases were not recorded, and no much larger clone is one base off.

The donors were healthy, HIV-negative adults who had no recently reported acute infections or vaccinations. Every donor was a Caucasian adult living in Nashville, Tennessee, USA. Magnetic negative selection was used to enrich CD4+ T cells, after which naive cells were positively selected on CD45RA and the negative fraction became the memory subset. Blood was collected by leukapheresis, and PBMCs were isolated by Ficoll-Histopaque density gradient centrifugation and then cryopreserved in liquid nitrogen vapor phase. Analytical flow cytometry was used to check the purity and quantity of every magnetically sorted T cell population. Genomic DNA was isolated from every sorted fraction and measured by UV absorbance on a Nanodrop 2000c. Using the deep immunoSEQ assay, multiplex PCR amplified TCR CDR3 regions from genomic DNA. For each cell subset, the extracted genomic DNA was distributed evenly across all wells of several immunoSEQ 96-well plates, and each plate served as one replicate. Each replicate PCR for sorted subsets received roughly 0.2 ug genomic DNA, equal to roughly 29,000 T cell genomes. The purified libraries were quantified using a Qubit 3.0 fluorometer, sized with a Bioanalyzer 2100, and then quantified again using the KAPA Library Quantification kit. Every immunoSEQ 96-well plate was sequenced on a dedicated single-read 150-cycle Illumina NextSeq 550 flow cell. Regarding the original processing steps: Because the immunoSEQ output held only junctional sequences and lacked quality scores, the filtering could not match the filtering applied to full-length reads. To assign V/J genes and CDR3, sequences were annotated using PyIR, a Python wrapper for IgBLAST v1.9, with IMGT germline references. Reads with weak V/J assignments (E-value above 1e-6), missing CDR3, stop codons, out-of-frame junctions, or ambiguous translated residues were removed. A V3J clonotype was defined by an identical inferred V gene, J gene, and CDR3 amino acid sequence. The percentage overlap between two repertoires was calculated by dividing the number of shared unique clonotypes by the size of the smaller repertoire. Repertoire richness was assessed with RTK rarefaction, the Chao1 estimator, and Recon v2.1 estimates of unobserved clonotypes. For all TCRbeta clonotypes obtained by the gDNA method from a handful of donors, generation probabilities were computed with OLGA. TCRdb mirrors the immuneACCESS table, restricted to in-frame sequences. Some clones are absent from its copies; in checked studies, under half trace to an unresolved V gene, and the reason for the others is unknown. For V, J and clone size, that table is used; D and trimming come from the DNA. The sample table holds under 550,000 clones, of which 95% to 97% were seen once. The ten biggest clones cover approximately 0.06% of the sample.

The TCR originated in a woman in her thirties in good health. The V and J genes are TRBV20-1 and TRBJ2-7, with an unclear D gene assignment. Sequenced sample: naive CD4+ T cells sorted from blood. According to the study, the label for this sample's cell subset or site signals: CD45RA+ positively selected. The CDR3 reads CSARVRREQYF. DNA sequence: TGCAGTGCTAGAGTCCGTCGGGAGCAGTACTTC.